This paragraph covers one T cell receptor beta chain sequence. What it recognizes is unknown. A junction end diverges from the germline sequence, so it may reflect a read error. The CDR3 loop spans 12 amino acids. Germline CDR1 DFQATT, CDR2 SNEGSKA (reference sequence). This entry comes from a study of T cell repertoires in cytomegalovirus infection. TCRdb recomputed calls from the reads with MiXCR, one row per CDR3 protein. The table has about 740,000 distinct CDR3 sequences, 35% seen once. Findings of the study overall: Dominating the ex vivo response were TCR beta clonotypes that were CMV-specific and HLA-C-restricted.

Sequences were obtained from PBMCs. This rearrangement joins TRBV20-1 to TRBJ2-4; D ambiguous. This clonotype originated in a human donor in good health (CMV status not recorded). Some clones in this sample may be carry-over from other donors' samples. The CDR3 protein is CSARVRLRPDGF. CDR3 in DNA: TGCAGTGCTAGGGTGAGACTCCGACCCGATGGCTTC.